Below, 21 T cell receptor beta chains from the same sample are listed, as sequenced in a study of T-cell reconstitution after alpha-beta-depleted transplantation in children. Unique molecular identifiers were incorporated when the TCRbeta library was constructed. Each CDR3 protein is one row after TCRdb ran MiXCR on the PCR reads. The sample yields under 750,000 distinct CDR3 sequences, more than 20% seen once. Sequences were derived from PBMCs, mostly from graft donor cells, sampled 360 days after TCRalphabeta/CD19-depleted stem cell transplant. The receptors come from a boy in the first two years of life who had a stem cell transplant for acute myeloid leukemia, so the T cells may come from the graft donor.

This clonotype was seen more than once but under ten times. Here the CDR3 DNA reads TGCGCCAGCAGCCAATCGGACGCCTCCTACTACGAGCAGTACTTC. Translated: CASSQSDASYYEQYF. J is TRBJ2-7 and V is TRBV4-3; D call uncertain. The V and J ends lost 2 bases and 3 bases respectively, with 14 bases between them. The CDR3 covers 15 residues. Per germline, CDR1 LGHNA and CDR2 YSLEER.

There are many counts of this clonotype. The J gene is TRBJ2-3, the V gene TRBV7-2; D may be TRBD2 (6 bases). CDR3 length equals 16 residues. The germline gives CDR1 SGHTA, CDR2 FQGNSA. V dropped 0 bases and J dropped 0 bases, with 10 bases sitting between them. CDR3 in DNA: TGTGCCAGCAGCTTAGCGGGGAGGAGAAGCACAGATACGCAGTATTTT. It specifies CASSLAGRRSTDTQYF.

With respect to this clonotype: A read error may explain this, as a much larger clone is one base away. This chain uses TRBV20-1 with TRBJ2-1; TRBD1 might be the D (6 bases). Germline V CDR1 and CDR2: DFQATT, SNEGSKA (reference sequence). The CDR3 is 15 amino acids. The V and J ends lost 0 bases and 12 bases respectively, with 21 bases between them. The chain's CDR3 is CSARDAVRQADRQFF. The CDR3 DNA sequence: TGCAGTGCTAGAGATGCCGTCCGACAGGCAGACAGGCAGTTCTTC.

Here the CDR3 DNA reads TGTGCCAGCAGTTTGTCAGGGGCGTCTCAAGAGACCCAGTACTTC. Amino acid sequence: CASSLSGASQETQYF. The genes are TRBV28 and TRBJ2-5; perhaps TRBD1 as D (6 bases). The CDR3 totals 15 residues. Trimming stripped 3 bases from V and 2 bases from J, with 13 bases between. CDR1 is MDHEN, CDR2 SYDVKM, per germline.

This clonotype showed up many times. The V call is TRBV12-3 or TRBV12-4, the J call TRBJ2-2; TRBD1 aligns across 11 bases. This CDR3 comprises 13 residues. Trimming at V came to 6 bases and at J to 8 bases, leaving 2 bases not matched to a gene. CDR3 in DNA: TGTGCCAGCAGCGGACAGGGGGCTGGGGAGCTGTTTTTT. Protein sequence: CASSGQGAGELFF.

This chain connects TRBV2 to TRBJ2-4, with D maybe TRBD1 (6 bases). CDR1 is SNHLY and CDR2 is FYNNEI in the germline V gene. V lost 6 bases and J 3 bases, leaving 24 bases between the germline ends. This CDR3 comprises 18 residues. CDR3 sequence (DNA): TGTGCCAGCAGCGGCCGCGGATCACAGGGAACGGGCAAAAACATTCAGTACTTC. This translates into CASSGRGSQGTGKNIQYF.

This sequence joins TRBV20-1 and TRBJ2-7; 9 bases agree with TRBD2. This CDR3 spans 18 amino acids. The V gene end was trimmed by 2 bases and the J gene end by 0 bases; junction bases not matched to a gene: 14. CDR1 is DFQATT and CDR2 is SNEGSKA in the germline V gene (reference sequence). CDR3 protein: CSARPGASGAFSSYEQYF. Here the CDR3 DNA reads TGCAGTGCTAGACCTGGGGCTAGCGGGGCTTTCAGCTCCTACGAGCAGTACTTC.

This sequence joins TRBV7-9 and TRBJ2-7; D not certain. The CDR3 has 16 amino acids. V lost 3 bases and J lost 2, with 17 bases in between. Germline V gene sequence: CDR1 SEHNR, CDR2 FQNEAQ (reference sequence). The CDR3 DNA follows: TGTGCCAGCAGCTTCTATCGCGGCAGATCCACCTACGAGCAGTACTTC. This gives the protein CASSFYRGRSTYEQYF.

This chain links TRBV2 with TRBJ2-1, with 11 bases lining up with TRBD2. CDR1 and CDR2 from the germline V gene are SNHLY and FYNNEI. The CDR3 sequence is 18 residues long. V was pared by 3 bases and J by 6 bases, with 13 bases of the junction left unmatched. CDR3 region: CASSDLKVAGGQGNEQFF. The CDR3 DNA reads as TGTGCCAGCAGTGACCTGAAGGTAGCGGGGGGGCAAGGCAATGAGCAGTTCTTC.

The V call is TRBV4-1, the J call TRBJ2-6, with no clear D. The length of the CDR3 is 16 residues. CDR1 MGHRA and CDR2 YSYEKL come from the germline V gene. V gave up 4 bases and J gave up 2 bases, with 12 bases separating them. CDR3: CASSPQTGTGANVLTF. In DNA, the CDR3 is TGCGCCAGCAGCCCGCAGACTGGGACTGGGGCCAACGTCCTGACTTTC.

This clonotype turned up a few times. The rearrangement links TRBV20-1 to TRBJ2-5, with a tentative D call TRBD2 (5 bases). Per germline, CDR1 DFQATT and CDR2 SNEGSKA (reference sequence). The germline V and J ends were trimmed by 3 bases and 5 bases, with 19 bases remaining between them. The CDR3 spans 15 residues. The CDR3 nucleotides read TGCAGTGCTAGCCAACTAGTTATTCCTCGGGAGACCCAGTACTTC. This codes for CSASQLVIPRETQYF.

The table lists this clonotype with many counts. The chain is built from TRBV6-5 and TRBJ2-1, with D perhaps matching TRBD2 (5 bases). There are 11 residues in the CDR3. CDR1 and CDR2 (germline): MNHEY, SVGAGI. V dropped 7 bases and J dropped 6 bases, with 7 bases sitting between them. The CDR3 DNA reads TGTGCCAGCAACGAGGGCAATGAGCAGTTCTTC. It specifies CASNEGNEQFF.

This clonotype was observed at least ten times. This sequence joins TRBV28 and TRBJ2-7; D might be TRBD1 (5 bases). This CDR3 is 12 amino acids long. Germline CDR1 and CDR2: MDHEN and SYDVKM. The V gene lost 5 bases and the J gene lost 0 bases, with 5 bases spanning the gap. In DNA, the CDR3 is TGTGCCAGCAGTGGGGCCTCCTACGAGCAGTACGTC. Its translation: CASSGASYEQYV.

This clonotype occurred a few times. The genes are TRBV28 and TRBJ2-3; TRBD1 matches at 8 bases. V was pared by 5 bases and J by 8 bases, with 12 bases of the junction left unmatched. This CDR3 is 15 amino acids long. CDR1 is MDHEN and CDR2 is SYDVKM in the germline V gene. CDR3 amino acids: CASSPKTGVWSTQYF. CDR3 sequence (DNA): TGTGCCAGCAGTCCCAAGACAGGGGTCTGGAGTACGCAGTATTTT.

The chain uses TRBV7-2 and TRBJ2-1; 8 bases map to TRBD2. V was pared by 2 bases and J by 9 bases, with 9 bases of the junction left unmatched. Germline V gene lookup returns CDR1 SGHTA and CDR2 FQGNSA. The CDR3 totals 15 residues. This CDR3 is CASSLMAGGVVEQFF. The CDR3 DNA reads TGTGCCAGCAGCTTAATGGCGGGGGGCGTGGTTGAGCAGTTCTTC.

This clonotype was counted many times. The chain couples TRBV6-5 to TRBJ1-2; D not certain. Germline loops: CDR1 MNHEY, CDR2 SVGAGI. There are 14 residues in the CDR3. V lost 0 bases, J lost 2 bases, and 7 bases lay in between. DNA for the CDR3: TGTGCCAGCAGTTACTCCCCGTCGAACTATGGCTACACCTTC. This gives the protein CASSYSPSNYGYTF.

This clonotype was observed many times. The chain joins TRBV12-3 or TRBV12-4 to TRBJ2-5, with D perhaps matching TRBD1 (6 bases). V was pared by 4 bases and J by 1 base, with 16 bases between. The CDR3 is 16 residues long. The CDR3 region has the DNA TGTGCCAGCAGTTCCTACTCACAGGGTCGCCAAGAGACCCAGTACTTC. It translates to CASSSYSQGRQETQYF.

This sequence joins TRBV15 and TRBJ2-7; the D is unclear. CDR1 is LNHNV and CDR2 is YYDKDF in the germline V gene (reference sequence). There are 14 residues in the CDR3. Trimming pared 1 base from V and 5 bases from J, leaving 12 bases between. Here the CDR3 reads CATSRGSRLDEQYF. CDR3 DNA sequence: TGTGCCACCAGCAGAGGGAGTAGGCTCGACGAGCAGTACTTC.

The chain is built from TRBV10-3 and TRBJ1-2; D may be TRBD1 (5 bases). Trimming took 3 bases from V and 8 from J, leaving 16 bases between them. In germline, CDR1 is ENHRY, CDR2 SYGVKD. The CDR3 has 14 residues. In DNA, the CDR3 is TGTGCCATCAGTGACCGGGACTACGAACGGGGCTACACCTTC. Translating it yields CAISDRDYERGYTF.

This chain uses TRBV7-2 with TRBJ1-6; possibly TRBD1 for D (5 bases). The CDR3 length is 15 residues. V gave up 6 bases and J gave up 5 bases, with 14 bases separating them. Per germline, CDR1 SGHTA and CDR2 FQGNSA. CDR3 sequence reads: CASSMTGRHNSPLHF. CDR3 sequence (DNA): TGTGCCAGCAGTATGACGGGACGGCATAATTCACCCCTCCACTTT.

A few counts support this clonotype. V usage is TRBV10-3 and J usage is TRBJ1-2, with TRBD1 identical over 9 bases. The length of the CDR3 is 15 residues. The germline V gene encodes CDR1 ENHRY and CDR2 SYGVKD. V was clipped by 3 bases and J by 8 bases; unmatched bases: 10. CDR3 amino acids: CAISDYEQGARGYTF. The CDR3 DNA follows: TGTGCCATCAGTGATTATGAACAGGGGGCCCGGGGCTACACCTTC.